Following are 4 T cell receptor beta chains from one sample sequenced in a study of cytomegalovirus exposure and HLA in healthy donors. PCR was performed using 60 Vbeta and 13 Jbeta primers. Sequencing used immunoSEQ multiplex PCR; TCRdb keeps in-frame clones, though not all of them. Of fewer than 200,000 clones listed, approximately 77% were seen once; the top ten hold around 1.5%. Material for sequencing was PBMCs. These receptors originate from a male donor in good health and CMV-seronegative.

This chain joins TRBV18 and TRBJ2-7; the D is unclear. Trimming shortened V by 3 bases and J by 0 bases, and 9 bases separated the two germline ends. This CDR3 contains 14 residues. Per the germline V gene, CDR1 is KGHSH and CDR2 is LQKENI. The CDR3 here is CASSPESASYEQYF. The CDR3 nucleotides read TGTGCCAGCTCACCGGAGTCTGCCTCCTACGAGCAGTACTTC.

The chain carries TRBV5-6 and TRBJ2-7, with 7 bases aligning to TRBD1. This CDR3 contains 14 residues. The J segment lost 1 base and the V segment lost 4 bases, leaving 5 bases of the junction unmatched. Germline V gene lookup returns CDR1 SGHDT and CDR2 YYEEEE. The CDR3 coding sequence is TGTGCCAGCAGCCCCCTCAGGGGGTCCTACGAGCAGTACTTC. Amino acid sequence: CASSPLRGSYEQYF.

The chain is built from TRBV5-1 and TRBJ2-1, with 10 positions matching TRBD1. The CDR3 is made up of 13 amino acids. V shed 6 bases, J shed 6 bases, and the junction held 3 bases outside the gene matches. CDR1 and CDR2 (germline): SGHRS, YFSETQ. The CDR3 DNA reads TGCGCCAGCACCGGGACAGGGGTCAATGAGCAGTTCTTC. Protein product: CASTGTGVNEQFF.

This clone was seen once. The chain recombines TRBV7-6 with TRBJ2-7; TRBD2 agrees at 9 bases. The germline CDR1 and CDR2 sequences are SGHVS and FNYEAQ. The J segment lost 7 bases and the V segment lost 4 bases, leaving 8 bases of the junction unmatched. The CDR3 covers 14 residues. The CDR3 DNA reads TGTGCCAGCAGCTCGATAGCGGGGGTGGGTGAGCAGTACTTC. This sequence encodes CASSSIAGVGEQYF.